These 9 T cell receptor beta chains share one sample of origin, sequenced in a study of T cells after yellow fever vaccination. TCRdb ran MiXCR on the 5' RACE reads and lists one entry per CDR3 protein. Of about 400,000 distinct CDR3 sequences listed, 6.2% are singletons. Sequenced here: PBMCs, sampled 5 days after the yellow fever booster vaccination. The receptors come from a man in his thirties or forties who received the YFV17D yellow fever vaccine.

This clonotype was counted many times. This chain connects TRBV6-5 to TRBJ2-1; 9 bases fit TRBD1. Trimming took 2 bases from V and 4 from J; bases not matched to a gene: 6. CDR3 size: 16 residues. Germline V gives CDR1 MNHEY, CDR2 SVGAGI. For the CDR3, the DNA is TGTGCCAGCAGTTACCTTCCGGGACAGGGATACAATGAGCAGTTCTTC. Its protein product is CASSYLPGQGYNEQFF.

This clonotype was found a few times. The J gene is TRBJ2-4, the V gene TRBV27; 14 nucleotides align to TRBD2. This CDR3 spans 20 amino acids. V lost 4 bases and J lost 6; bases outside the gene matches: 17. Germline V gives CDR1 MNHEY, CDR2 SMNVEV (reference sequence). The chain's CDR3 is CASSSNPRLAGGPGGNIQYF. CDR3 coding DNA: TGTGCCAGCAGTTCCAACCCGCGACTAGCGGGAGGGCCTGGGGGAAACATTCAGTACTTC.

The chain is built from TRBV12-3 or TRBV12-4 and TRBJ2-7, with no clear D. V lost 5 bases to trimming and J lost 0 bases, with 17 bases between them. This CDR3 spans 16 amino acids. The CDR3 spells CASSQGSSATSYEQYF. The CDR3 DNA reads TGTGCCAGCAGTCAAGGGTCCTCCGCGACCTCCTACGAGCAGTACTTC.

This clonotype was counted only a few times. The chain is built from TRBV7-2 and TRBJ1-1; D unresolved. Germline CDR1 reads SGHTA; CDR2 reads FQGNSA. The CDR3 runs 14 residues. The ends were cut back, 5 bases at V and 1 base at J, with 11 bases in the middle. The CDR3 DNA is TGTGCCAGCAGCCAGGCTTCGGGGAACACTGAAGCTTTCTTT. This sequence encodes CASSQASGNTEAFF.

This clonotype showed up just a few times. V usage is TRBV6-1 and J usage is TRBJ2-7; TRBD1 matches 10 bases. Trimming removed 6 bases from V and 3 bases from J; junction bases left unmatched: 8. CDR1 is MNHNS and CDR2 is SASEGT in the germline V gene. This CDR3 region has 15 residues. The CDR3 region has the DNA TGTGCCAGCAGCACAACCGGGACAGGGGACTACGAGCAGTACTTC. Its protein product is CASSTTGTGDYEQYF.

This clonotype has only a few counts. The rearrangement links TRBV7-2 to TRBJ2-5; TRBD1 agrees at 7 bases. Germline CDR1 and CDR2: SGHTA and FQGNSA. V shed 5 bases and J 5 bases; nucleotides not matched to a gene: 8. The CDR3 extends over 14 amino acids. CDR3 sequence (DNA): TGTGCCAGCAGCCGCACAGGGGCTCGGGAGACCCAGTACTTC. Protein: CASSRTGARETQYF.

In its sample, this clonotype was seen many times. V is TRBV12-3 or TRBV12-4 and J is TRBJ1-2; D is possibly TRBD1 (6 bases). Trimming pared 6 bases from V and 7 bases from J, leaving 18 bases between. The CDR3 contains 14 residues. CDR3 loop: CASSLYRDGRGYTF. The CDR3 bases are TGTGCCAGCAGCTTATACAGGGACGGCCGTGGCTACACCTTC.

This clonotype was observed many times. In DNA, the CDR3 is TGTGCCAGCAGCTTAAGGCAGGGGCGAACAGATACGCAGTATTTT. Translation gives CASSLRQGRTDTQYF. This rearrangement joins TRBV7-8 to TRBJ2-3, with D possibly being TRBD1 (6 bases). The V and J ends lost 2 bases and 3 bases respectively, with 12 bases between them. The CDR3 length is 15 residues. Germline CDR1 and CDR2: SGHVS and FQNEAQ.

This clonotype appeared many times. The CDR3 spells CASSPGPGGSGQPQHF. The DNA of the CDR3 is TGCGCCAGCAGCCCAGGCCCAGGGGGATCCGGTCAGCCCCAGCATTTT. The genes are TRBV5-1 and TRBJ1-5; TRBD1 aligns across 7 bases. Germline CDR1 is SGHRS and CDR2 is YFSETQ. Trimming at V came to 4 bases and at J to 6 bases, leaving 13 bases not matched to a gene. CDR3 length equals 16 residues. Looking up the rest from reference TRBV5-1 and TRBJ1-5 gives the full variable domain: KAGVTQTPRYLIKTRGQQVTLSCSPISGHRSVSWYQQTPGQGLQFLFEYFSETQRNKGNFPGRFSGRQFSNSRSEMNVSTLELGDSALYLCASSPGPGGSGQPQHFGDGTRLSIL.